In its sample, the clone carrying this T cell receptor beta chain was seen many times. The entry originates in a study of T cell repertoires in cytomegalovirus infection. TCRdb reprocessed the reads with MiXCR, giving one entry per CDR3 protein. The data show hundreds of thousands of distinct CDR3 sequences, approximately 25% seen once. This CDR3 contains 15 residues. Trimming took 5 bases from V and 7 from J; bases not matched to a gene: 10. Germline V gene data show CDR1 as SEHNR and CDR2 as FQNEAQ (reference sequence). This TCR was sampled from a human donor in good health (CMV status not recorded). Some clones in this sample may be carry-over from other donors' samples. This rearrangement joins TRBV7-9 to TRBJ2-1; 8 nucleotides align to TRBD2. Sample: CD8+ T cells from PBMCs. The CDR3 sequence: CASSPLGGAGNEQFF. In nucleotides, the CDR3 is TGTGCCAGCAGCCCTCTCGGGGGGGCCGGAAATGAGCAGTTCTTC.